The 13 T cell receptor beta chains below were found in one sample sequenced in a study of T-cell reconstitution after alpha-beta-depleted transplantation in children. Unique molecular identifiers were incorporated into the prepared TCRbeta library. In TCRdb, the PCR reads were re-called with MiXCR into one record per CDR3 protein. Altogether hundreds of thousands of distinct CDR3 sequences are present, roughly 24% being singletons, with the ten largest covering around an eighth. The source was PBMCs, mostly from graft donor cells, collected 360 days after TCRalphabeta/CD19-depleted stem cell transplant. These receptors all come from a boy in the first two years of life who had a stem cell transplant for acute myeloid leukemia, so the T cells may come from the graft donor.

V gene TRBV28 combines with J gene TRBJ2-7; the D call may be TRBD1 or TRBD2 (5 bases each). The CDR3 runs 17 residues. The germline gives CDR1 MDHEN, CDR2 SYDVKM. Trimming pared 7 bases from V and 4 bases from J, leaving 26 bases between. DNA of the CDR3: TGTGCCAGCAACCCACCCACCACGGGACGGAAGGCATACGAGCAGTACTTC. Protein product: CASNPPTTGRKAYEQYF.

V usage is TRBV3-1 and J usage is TRBJ2-2, with D tentatively TRBD1 (6 bases). Trimming stripped 4 bases from V and 6 bases from J, with 18 bases between. This CDR3 has 16 residues. Germline CDR1 is LGHDT and CDR2 is YNNKEL (reference sequence). The CDR3 loop reads CASSLGPGTMAGELFF. The CDR3 bases are TGTGCCAGCAGCCTTGGGCCCGGGACAATGGCCGGGGAGCTGTTTTTT.

V and J are TRBV12-3 or TRBV12-4 and TRBJ1-1; tentatively, D is TRBD1 (5 bases). The CDR3 length is 11 residues. The V end was cut by 7 bases, the J end by 7 bases, with 10 bases between. The CDR3 sequence: CASKGEGEAFF. As DNA, the CDR3 is TGTGCCAGCAAAGGGGAGGGTGAAGCTTTCTTT.

This chain links TRBV10-3 with TRBJ2-7, with a possible D match to TRBD1 (6 bases). The V gene's germline CDR1 is ENHRY and CDR2 SYGVKD. There are 14 residues in the CDR3. The V end was cut by 4 bases, the J end by 1 base, with 11 bases between. The CDR3 here is CAISGEGGSYEQYF. In nucleotides, the CDR3 is TGTGCCATCAGTGGTGAAGGGGGTTCCTACGAGCAGTACTTC.

This clonotype was recorded a few times. The chain is built from TRBV5-1 and TRBJ2-3; D gene unclear. V lost 3 bases to trimming and J lost 2 bases, with 10 bases between them. Per the germline V gene, CDR1 is SGHRS and CDR2 is YFSETQ. The CDR3 is made up of 14 amino acids. The CDR3 nucleotides read TGCGCCAGCAGCTACCCCGGACCCACAGATACGCAGTATTTT. It encodes CASSYPGPTDTQYF.

The chain recombines TRBV7-9 with TRBJ2-3; D is possibly TRBD1 or TRBD2 (5 bases each). The ends were cut back, 3 bases at V and 4 bases at J, with 17 bases in the middle. Per the germline V gene, CDR1 is SEHNR and CDR2 is FQNEAQ (reference sequence). CDR3 size: 16 residues. In DNA, the CDR3 is TGTGCCAGCAGCTTGGGGACGACAGAGACCCCAGATACGCAGTATTTT. Amino acids: CASSLGTTETPDTQYF.

The chain employs TRBV12-3 or TRBV12-4 and TRBJ2-1, with D perhaps TRBD1 or TRBD2 (5 bases each). The CDR3 has 14 residues. V shed 3 bases and J shed 5 bases, with 11 bases lying between them. In DNA form, the CDR3 reads TGTGCCAGCAGTTTTGGGGGAACCCACAATGAGCAGTTCTTC. It translates to CASSFGGTHNEQFF.

This clonotype came up many times. V and J are TRBV6-2 or TRBV6-3 and TRBJ2-1; the D is unclear. V lost 0 bases and J 6 bases, leaving 9 bases between the germline ends. The germline V gene encodes CDR1 MNHEY and CDR2 SVGEGT. CDR3 length: 14 amino acids. CDR3 sequence reads: CASSYSRERNEQFF. The CDR3 bases are TGTGCCAGCAGTTACTCTAGGGAACGCAATGAGCAGTTCTTC.

The V call is TRBV16, the J call TRBJ1-2; a weak D match, TRBD1 (5 bases). In germline, CDR1 is KGHSY, CDR2 FQNENV. V was shortened by 5 bases and J by 7 bases, with 17 bases between the two germline ends. This CDR3 region has 14 residues. The CDR3 nucleotides are TGTGCCAGCAGCAGAAGGGCGGGACTCGTTGGCTACACCTTC. It is translated as CASSRRAGLVGYTF.

The chain combines TRBV20-1 with TRBJ2-3; either TRBD1 or TRBD2 may supply D (6 bases each). Trimming stripped 5 bases from V and 4 bases from J, with 16 bases between. The germline gives CDR1 DFQATT, CDR2 SNEGSKA (reference sequence). The length of the CDR3 is 14 residues. The CDR3 region is CSAGGLAAPDTQYF. For the CDR3, the DNA is TGCAGTGCTGGGGGGCTAGCCGCCCCAGATACGCAGTATTTT.

This clonotype was detected many times. The chain links TRBV20-1 to TRBJ1-1, with 7 bases fitting TRBD1. The germline CDR1 and CDR2 sequences are DFQATT and SNEGSKA (reference sequence). Germline trimming cut 1 base from V and 1 base from J; bases unmatched to any gene: 9. CDR3 size: 16 residues. Here the CDR3 DNA reads TGCAGTGCTAGAGTGCCAGGGGGAGGAAGGAACACTGAAGCTTTCTTT. Its translation is CSARVPGGGRNTEAFF.

There are many counts of this clonotype. V and J are TRBV20-1 and TRBJ2-5, with D possibly TRBD2 on 6 matching bases. CDR1 is DFQATT and CDR2 is SNEGSKA in the germline V gene (reference sequence). This CDR3 contains 13 residues. The V end was cut by 0 bases, the J end by 7 bases, with 12 bases between. The CDR3 DNA reads TGCAGTGCTAGAGAAAGGCTGGAGGGGACCCAGTACTTC. Encoded protein: CSARERLEGTQYF.

This clonotype was found once. V is TRBV7-9 and J is TRBJ2-3, with 9 bases that match TRBD1. Germline assignment: CDR1 SEHNR and CDR2 FQNEAQ (reference sequence). The ends lost 5 bases at V and 5 bases at J; junction bases unmatched: 8. The CDR3 spans 15 residues. CDR3 DNA sequence: TGTGCCAGCAGCACCACCGGGACAGGGATAGATACGCAGTATTTT. Its translation: CASSTTGTGIDTQYF.